The next 29 T cell receptor beta chains were all read from a single sample in a study of shared clonotypes between healthy human individuals. Method: immunoSEQ multiplex PCR; TCRdb's copy keeps in-frame clones and lacks some. The sample has some 680,000 clones, less than 80% seen once. Sequencing input: memory CD4+ T cells sorted from blood. The subset: CD45RA-negative fraction. Source of these receptors: a woman aged 25 to 39 in good health.

V usage is TRBV6-5 and J usage is TRBJ1-1; TRBD1 agrees at 8 bases. The junction had 10 bases not matched to a gene; V was cut back by 2 bases and J by 5 bases. Per germline, CDR1 MNHEY and CDR2 SVGAGI. This CDR3 has 16 residues. CDR3 nucleotide sequence: TGTGCCAGCAGTTACGCGACCAGGGGGCGCAGGACTGAAGCTTTCTTT. Its protein is CASSYATRGRRTEAFF.

The chain carries TRBV13 and TRBJ2-7; 7 bases line up with TRBD2. V lost 3 bases and J lost 0; bases outside the gene matches: 5. Germline V CDR1 and CDR2: PRHDT, FYEKMQ (reference sequence). The CDR3 is 15 residues long. The CDR3 region is CASSFGLDLSYEQYF. The CDR3 DNA reads as TGTGCCAGCAGCTTCGGACTAGATCTCTCCTACGAGCAGTACTTC.

This chain joins TRBV10-1 and TRBJ2-1; D is possibly TRBD2 (5 bases). The CDR3 loop spans 17 amino acids. The V and J ends lost 5 bases and 0 bases respectively, with 17 bases between them. Germline V gives CDR1 WNHNN, CDR2 SYGVQD (reference sequence). The CDR3 DNA is TGCGCCAGCAGTTCTATCCAGCGGAGAAGCTCCTACAATGAGCAGTTCTTC. Translated: CASSSIQRRSSYNEQFF.

This clone was counted only a few times. The chain uses TRBV28 and TRBJ1-2; 7 positions agree with TRBD1. Germline V gene sequence: CDR1 MDHEN, CDR2 SYDVKM. The CDR3 is made up of 14 amino acids. J lost 2 bases, V lost 7 bases, and 7 bases had no gene match. CDR3 amino acids: CASTSGTANYGYTF. CDR3 in DNA: TGTGCCAGCACCAGCGGGACAGCGAACTATGGCTACACCTTC.

This chain links TRBV5-4 with TRBJ1-1; TRBD1 might be the D (5 bases). Germline V gene lookup returns CDR1 SGHNT and CDR2 YYREEE (reference sequence). The CDR3 totals 15 residues. V was cut by 4 bases and J by 5 bases, with 18 bases left in between. The CDR3 protein is CASSGTSGAGTEAFF. In DNA form, the CDR3 reads TGTGCCAGCAGCGGAACCTCCGGGGCCGGGACTGAAGCTTTCTTT.

The chain uses TRBV28 and TRBJ2-5; tentatively, D is TRBD2 (7 bases). The CDR3 sequence is 14 residues long. From germline, CDR1 is MDHEN and CDR2 SYDVKM. The V end was cut by 8 bases, the J end by 4 bases, with 17 bases between. The CDR3 protein is CASRGGASGETQYF. In DNA, the CDR3 is TGTGCCAGCCGAGGGGGGGCGAGCGGAGAGACCCAGTACTTC.

This clone was counted between two and nine times. The chain has TRBV18 and TRBJ2-5; 8 bases are a match to TRBD2. The CDR3 consists of 14 residues. The V gene's germline CDR1 is KGHSH and CDR2 LQKENI. The junction had 3 bases not matched to a gene; V was cut back by 2 bases and J by 4 bases. The CDR3 DNA reads TGTGCCAGCTCACCAGTCCTAGCGGGAGAGACCCAGTACTTC. As protein: CASSPVLAGETQYF.

In nucleotides, the CDR3 is TGTGCCAGCAGCTTAGTCGGACAGGGCAAAGATACGCAGTATTTT. Protein product: CASSLVGQGKDTQYF. The rearrangement uses TRBV7-9 and TRBJ2-3, with 8 bases that match TRBD1. V dropped 1 base and J dropped 5; count of bases not matched to a gene: 5. This CDR3 region has 15 residues. Germline-derived CDR1 and CDR2 are SEHNR and FQNEAQ (reference sequence).

The V and J genes are TRBV29-1 and TRBJ1-4, with a weak D call TRBD1 (5 bases). This CDR3 region has 14 residues. With 4 bases removed from V and 0 bases from J, the gap between germline ends came to 9 bases. Germline values: CDR1 SQVTM, CDR2 ANQGSEA. The DNA for the CDR3 is TGCAGCGTTGTAGGAGGGGCAACTAATGAAAAACTGTTTTTT. Protein sequence: CSVVGGATNEKLFF.

In its sample, this clone was seen once. This sequence joins TRBV9 and TRBJ2-4; D is unresolved. This CDR3 contains 13 residues. Germline CDR1 is SGDLS and CDR2 is YYNGEE. Deletions cut 4 bases from V and 0 bases from J, with 5 bases between. The CDR3 nucleotides read TGTGCCAGCAGCCCACTAGCCAAAAACATTCAGTACTTC. Its protein is CASSPLAKNIQYF.

Only a few counts were recorded for this clone. In the same sample, other DNA sequences code for this CDR3. This chain uses TRBV5-6 with TRBJ2-1; 7 bases are a match to TRBD2. CDR3 length equals 16 residues. Unmatched junction bases numbered 6, after V lost 0 bases and J lost 3 bases. Germline V CDR1 and CDR2: SGHDT, YYEEEE. The chain's CDR3 is CASSLDGGRIYNEQFF. The CDR3 DNA sequence: TGTGCCAGCAGCTTGGATGGCGGGAGAATCTACAATGAGCAGTTCTTC.

This rearrangement joins TRBV2 to TRBJ1-5; tentatively, D is TRBD1 (5 bases). This CDR3 spans 15 amino acids. Germline V gives CDR1 SNHLY, CDR2 FYNNEI. V shed 4 bases and J shed 3 bases, with 13 bases lying between them. The CDR3 sequence is CASSVRGGNNQPQHF. As DNA, the CDR3 is TGTGCCAGCAGTGTAAGGGGAGGGAACAATCAGCCCCAGCATTTT.

V gene TRBV27 combines with J gene TRBJ2-7; TRBD2 matches at 12 bases. The CDR3 runs to 18 residues. V lost 3 bases to trimming and J lost 4 bases; unmatched junction nucleotides: 13. The germline CDR1 and CDR2 sequences are MNHEY and SMNVEV (reference sequence). CDR3 DNA: TGTGCCAGCAGTTTTCGACTAGCGGGAGTAATTGGCCGTTACGAGCAGTACTTC. Protein product: CASSFRLAGVIGRYEQYF.

This clone was observed a single time. This sequence joins TRBV5-1 and TRBJ2-1; TRBD2 aligns across 7 bases. The CDR3 spans 16 residues. CDR1 and CDR2 from the germline V gene are SGHRS and YFSETQ. V lost 4 bases and J lost 1; bases outside the gene matches: 8. CDR3 in DNA: TGCGCCAGCAGCCCGCTATCTAGCGGATCCTACAATGAGCAGTTCTTC. Its protein is CASSPLSSGSYNEQFF.

The chain uses TRBV6-1 and TRBJ2-7; possible D gene TRBD2, 6 bases. Trimming took 4 bases from V and 0 from J, leaving 10 bases between them. CDR1 and CDR2 from the germline V gene are MNHNS and SASEGT. This CDR3 has 14 residues. The DNA for the CDR3 is TGTGCCAGCAGTGGGGACTCGAGCTCCTACGAGCAGTACTTC. Translated, it gives CASSGDSSSYEQYF.

This clone was recorded a few times. V usage is TRBV5-4 and J usage is TRBJ1-4; no clear D gene. V was pared by 2 bases and J by 0 bases, with 8 bases between. This CDR3 region has 15 residues. Looked up from germline, CDR1 is SGHNT and CDR2 is YYREEE (reference sequence). CDR3 bases: TGTGCCAGCAGCTTAGCAGGAGCAACTAATGAAAAACTGTTTTTT. Its protein is CASSLAGATNEKLFF.

This chain joins TRBV7-8 and TRBJ2-3, with 9 bases aligning to TRBD1. The V segment lost 3 bases and the J segment 2 bases; nucleotides outside the gene matches: 6. Germline V CDR1 and CDR2: SGHVS, FQNEAQ. The CDR3 runs 16 residues. This CDR3 reads CASSFTGQGSTDTQYF. In DNA form, the CDR3 reads TGTGCCAGCAGCTTTACTGGACAGGGGTCCACAGATACGCAGTATTTT.

This clone has more than one count but fewer than ten. V is TRBV28 and J is TRBJ2-1, with 11 nucleotides matching TRBD2. V trimming: 6 bases; J trimming: 9 bases; junction bases outside the gene matches: 4. The V gene's germline CDR1 is MDHEN and CDR2 SYDVKM. There are 13 residues in the CDR3. The CDR3 DNA follows: TGTGCCAGCAGGGATAGCGGGAGGGGTGAGCAGTTCTTC. It is translated as CASRDSGRGEQFF.

There are a few counts of this clone. This sequence joins TRBV30 and TRBJ1-2; 7 positions agree with TRBD1. Germline V gene data show CDR1 as GTSNPN and CDR2 as SVGIG (reference sequence). The CDR3 has 14 amino acids. Germline trimming cut 6 bases from V and 6 bases from J; bases unmatched to any gene: 13. The CDR3: CACMRTGFSNGYTF. The CDR3 DNA is TGTGCCTGTATGAGGACAGGCTTCTCTAATGGCTACACCTTC. The full variable domain, rest sourced from reference TRBV30 and TRBJ1-2, is SQTIHQWPATLVQPVGSPLSLECTVEGTSNPNLYWYRQAAGRGLQLLFYSVGIGQISSEVPQNLSASRPQDRQFILSSKKLLLSDSGFYLCACMRTGFSNGYTFGSGTRLTVV.

This clone has only one observation. V gene TRBV28 combines with J gene TRBJ1-5; D remains ambiguous. V lost 6 bases and J 2 bases, leaving 17 bases between the germline ends. Germline V lookup: CDR1 MDHEN, CDR2 SYDVKM. CDR3 length: 16 residues. In DNA form, the CDR3 reads TGTGCCAGCAGATCTTTAGACCTCCGAGGCAATCAGCCCCAGCATTTT. This encodes CASRSLDLRGNQPQHF. Supplemented by reference TRBV28 and TRBJ1-5, the full variable domain reads DVKVTQSSRYLVKRTGEKVFLECVQDMDHENMFWYRQDPGLGLRLIYFSYDVKMKEKGDIPEGYSVSREKKERFSLILESASTNQTSMYLCASRSLDLRGNQPQHFGDGTRLSIL.

The V gene is TRBV5-6, the J gene TRBJ1-2; D is ambiguous. V lost 0 bases to trimming and J lost 8 bases, with 8 bases between them. The CDR3 runs to 12 residues. Per germline, CDR1 SGHDT and CDR2 YYEEEE. The CDR3 sequence: CASSLAGRGYTF. The DNA of the CDR3 is TGTGCCAGCAGCTTGGCCGGGCGGGGCTACACCTTC.

This clone was recorded a few times. The J gene is TRBJ1-5, the V gene TRBV2; D is undetermined. V lost 2 bases and J lost 6, with 23 bases in between. This CDR3 region has 18 residues. Germline V gene lookup returns CDR1 SNHLY and CDR2 FYNNEI. DNA of the CDR3: TGTGCCAGCAGTGAAAGTTGGCTAACCCGTCAATCCGTTCAGCCCCAGCATTTT. Its protein is CASSESWLTRQSVQPQHF.

This clone was seen ten or more times. The CDR3 reads CASSEQGLTEAFF. The CDR3 bases are TGCGCCAGCAGCGAACAGGGGCTCACTGAAGCTTTCTTT. The rearrangement joins TRBV5-1 to TRBJ1-1; 7 nucleotides align to TRBD1. The V and J ends lost 4 bases and 4 bases, in that order; junction bases with no gene match: 4. There are 13 residues in the CDR3. The germline V gene has CDR1 SGHRS and CDR2 YFSETQ. Full variable domain (remainder filled in from reference TRBV5-1 and TRBJ1-1): KAGVTQTPRYLIKTRGQQVTLSCSPISGHRSVSWYQQTPGQGLQFLFEYFSETQRNKGNFPGRFSGRQFSNSRSEMNVSTLELGDSALYLCASSEQGLTEAFFGQGTRLTVV.

V usage is TRBV6-5 and J usage is TRBJ2-7; 8 bases fit TRBD1. With V trimmed by 2 bases and J by 6 bases, 12 bases remained unmatched. The CDR3 has 16 residues. Per germline, CDR1 MNHEY and CDR2 SVGAGI. CDR3 amino acids: CASSYTAGTGRSEQYF. As DNA, the CDR3 is TGTGCCAGCAGTTACACCGCCGGGACAGGCCGGAGCGAGCAGTACTTC.

This sequence joins TRBV7-9 and TRBJ2-5; TRBD2 is a possible D gene (5 bases). The V gene's germline CDR1 is SEHNR and CDR2 FQNEAQ (reference sequence). This CDR3 comprises 13 residues. The V end was cut by 1 base, the J end by 9 bases, with 12 bases between. The CDR3 here is CASSLGVGAAQYF. DNA of the CDR3: TGTGCCAGCAGCTTAGGTGTGGGAGCGGCCCAGTACTTC.

CDR3 residues: CAWSTSAGLNQPQHF. DNA of the CDR3: TGTGCCTGGAGTACTTCGGCAGGCCTCAATCAGCCCCAGCATTTT. The chain has TRBV30 and TRBJ1-5; D not resolved. Germline assignment: CDR1 GTSNPN and CDR2 SVGIG (reference sequence). The CDR3 extends over 15 amino acids. Deletions cut 2 bases from V and 3 bases from J, with 14 bases between.

The chain recombines TRBV14 with TRBJ2-5; TRBD1 or TRBD2 may be the D gene (5 bases each). This CDR3 is built from 15 residues. Trimming removed 1 base from V and 5 bases from J, with 14 bases in between. Germline CDR1 SGHDN, CDR2 FVKESK. The CDR3 here is CASSQVQGRDETQYF. The CDR3 nucleotides read TGTGCCAGCAGCCAAGTTCAGGGACGGGACGAGACCCAGTACTTC.

This clone was found a few times. The V and J genes are TRBV6-1 and TRBJ2-3, with 10 bases fitting TRBD2. V dropped 8 bases and J dropped 6; count of bases not matched to a gene: 8. The germline gives CDR1 MNHNS, CDR2 SASEGT. There are 14 residues in the CDR3. The CDR3 DNA reads TGTGCCAGCGAGCAAGCGGGAGGGCTCGATACGCAGTATTTT. Residues: CASEQAGGLDTQYF.

The chain is built from TRBV5-1 and TRBJ2-2; D is possibly TRBD1 (5 bases). In germline, CDR1 is SGHRS, CDR2 YFSETQ. CDR3 length equals 14 residues. Trimming took off 4 bases at V and 2 bases at J, with 9 bases between the two ends. The DNA for the CDR3 is TGCGCCAGCAGCACAGGTAGCAACACCGGGGAGCTGTTTTTT. Translating gives CASSTGSNTGELFF.